The subject of this entry is one TCR beta chain. One tube held mixed TRB-A and TRB-B primer pools for touch-down PCR. Each CDR3 protein gets one entry in TCRdb, which reprocessed the multiplex PCR reads and gives no DNA. The sample holds more than 650 distinct CDR3 sequences. Some 40,000 genome equivalents of blood DNA were amplified for TRB. Germline V gene data show CDR1 as SEHNR and CDR2 as FQNEAQ (reference sequence). CDR3 length: 14 amino acids. This sample was taken from a study of T cell clusters in autoimmune cytopenias. Sequencing was carried out using peripheral blood. This sequence was found in a human donor with an autoimmune cytopenia or autoimmune hepatitis (not recorded which). V is TRBV7-9 and J is TRBJ2-1; TCRdb indicates TRBD1, and absent DNA this call remains unverified. This CDR3 is CASSRQGILNEQFF.